Below are 10 T cell receptor beta chains sequenced from a single sample in a study of blood T cell repertoires in COVID-19. Measured with immunoSEQ multiplex PCR; TCRdb has only the in-frame clones, and not every one. The table has 150,000 to 200,000 clones, about three quarters seen once. The sequenced sample consisted of peripheral blood. The receptor source for this set is a woman in her 70s with acute or convalescent COVID-19.

J is TRBJ1-2 and V is TRBV6-5; 8 bases match TRBD1. The V gene end was trimmed by 9 bases and the J gene end by 6 bases; junction bases not matched to a gene: 9. Germline loops: CDR1 MNHEY, CDR2 SVGAGI. There are 13 residues in the CDR3. The CDR3 reads CASSQTGVDGYTF. The CDR3 DNA reads as TGTGCCAGTTCACAGACAGGGGTTGATGGCTACACCTTC.

The chain joins TRBV9 to TRBJ2-1, with 8 bases matching TRBD2. CDR1 SGDLS and CDR2 YYNGEE come from the germline V gene. V gave up 3 bases and J gave up 3 bases; unmatched junction bases: 5. The CDR3 has 15 amino acids. CDR3 DNA: TGTGCCAGCAGCGCCGGCGGGGGGTACTACAATGAGCAGTTCTTC. Translated, it gives CASSAGGGYYNEQFF.

The chain is built from TRBV4-2 and TRBJ2-7; 10 bases match TRBD2. Germline V gives CDR1 LGHNA, CDR2 YNFKEQ. The CDR3 loop spans 20 amino acids. Trimming took 3 bases from V and 3 from J; bases not matched to a gene: 20. The CDR3 loop reads CASSHRSLIPTSGKDYEQYF. The CDR3 nucleotides are TGTGCCAGCAGCCACAGGAGCCTAATTCCAACTAGCGGGAAGGACTACGAGCAGTACTTC.

V gene TRBV4-1 combines with J gene TRBJ1-4, with D unclear. There are 16 residues in the CDR3. CDR1 is MGHRA and CDR2 is YSYEKL in the germline V gene. V was cut by 0 bases and J by 6 bases, with 14 bases left in between. The CDR3 sequence: CASSQDGPNADEKLFF. For the CDR3, the DNA is TGCGCCAGCAGCCAAGATGGTCCCAACGCGGATGAAAAACTGTTTTTT.

This chain uses TRBV5-1 with TRBJ2-7; 8 bases map to TRBD1. Germline V CDR1 and CDR2: SGHRS, YFSETQ. V lost 0 bases and J lost 3; bases outside the gene matches: 2. The CDR3 consists of 14 residues. Here the CDR3 reads CASSLAGGVYEQYF. The CDR3 DNA is TGCGCCAGCAGCTTGGCAGGGGGCGTCTACGAGCAGTACTTC.

The chain employs TRBV29-1 and TRBJ1-4; TRBD1 matches 7 bases. The CDR3 loop spans 12 amino acids. CDR1 is SQVTM and CDR2 is ANQGSEA in the germline V gene. The junction had 4 bases not matched to a gene; V was cut back by 6 bases and J by 6 bases. CDR3 nucleotides: TGCAGCGTCCGGGACAGCCATGAAAAACTGTTTTTT. Amino acid sequence: CSVRDSHEKLFF.

Only one count was recorded for this clone. The DNA for the CDR3 is TGTGCCAGCAGCCCTCCCGCGGGACTAGCGGTCTACGAGCAGTACTTC. This translates into CASSPPAGLAVYEQYF. The V gene is TRBV5-5, the J gene TRBJ2-7, with TRBD2 matching over 11 bases. V shed 4 bases, J shed 3 bases, and the junction held 9 bases outside the gene matches. The length of the CDR3 is 16 residues. Germline CDR1 and CDR2: SGHKS and YYEKEE (reference sequence).

This clone was seen repeatedly, ten times or more. The genes are TRBV7-2 and TRBJ2-5, with 8 bases identical to TRBD2. Germline V lookup: CDR1 SGHTA, CDR2 FQGNSA. Losses at the gene ends were 2 bases for V and 2 bases for J; bases not matched to a gene: 1. This CDR3 is built from 14 residues. In DNA form, the CDR3 reads TGTGCCAGCAGCTTAACGGGAGGGCAAGAGACCCAGTACTTC. As protein: CASSLTGGQETQYF.

The chain has TRBV9 and TRBJ1-2; perhaps TRBD1 as D (5 bases). Germline V gene lookup returns CDR1 SGDLS and CDR2 YYNGEE. The germline V and J ends were trimmed by 4 bases and 5 bases, with 9 bases remaining between them. The CDR3 extends over 12 amino acids. CDR3 DNA sequence: TGTGCCAGCAGCCCGACAGTTTATGGCTACACCTTC. Its translation: CASSPTVYGYTF.

This rearrangement joins TRBV5-1 to TRBJ2-1, with 7 bases fitting TRBD1. Germline V CDR1 and CDR2: SGHRS, YFSETQ. The CDR3 spans 11 residues. Losses at the gene ends were 0 bases for V and 12 bases for J; bases not matched to a gene: 0. The CDR3 nucleotides are TGCGCCAGCAGCTTGGGGACAGGGCAGTTCTTC. Translating gives CASSLGTGQFF.